The rows below give T cell receptor beta chains drawn from one sample of a study of blood T cell repertoires in COVID-19. Sequencing was performed with immunoSEQ multiplex PCR; in TCRdb, only in-frame clones are kept and a portion is missing. This sample has approximately 44,000 clones, with about nine tenths found just once. Sequenced input: peripheral blood. Receptors originate from a human donor in a cohort sampled during active COVID-19. The conserved cysteine and the conserved F or W are not part of the CDR3 here. The D gene is left open where the match is weak.

J gene | D gene | V gene | CDR3 protein
TRBJ2-7 | TRBD2 | TRBV9 | ASSVASLARPYEQY
TRBJ2-3 | TRBD2 | TRBV9 | ASSSPGTSRMGDTQY
TRBJ1-5 | . | TRBV15 | ATSREDRSQPQH
TRBJ1-1 | TRBD1 | TRBV2 | ASSVQGQGTEAF
TRBJ2-1 | TRBD2 | TRBV5-4 | ASSFEVKGGVEQF
TRBJ1-6 | . | TRBV9 | ASSVRWGRSPLH
TRBJ2-5 | . | TRBV20-1 | SASLWRDLETQY
TRBJ2-7 | TRBD2 | TRBV9 | ASSPSGGRDEQY
TRBJ2-5 | . | TRBV7-2 | ASSSHGRAGLRETQY
TRBJ2-3 | . | TRBV9 | ASSVKAGLDTQY
TRBJ1-4 | . | TRBV28 | ASSLPQVNEKLF
TRBJ2-5 | . | TRBV4-1 | ASSQVRNPYQETQY
TRBJ2-7 | TRBD2 | TRBV5-1 | ASSLLTSGISYEQY
TRBJ2-4 | TRBD1 | TRBV4-3 | ASSQIDRGNIQY
TRBJ2-1 | . | TRBV7-9 | ANALVEQF
TRBJ2-7 | . | TRBV30 | AWKIHSSYEQY
TRBJ2-3 | . | TRBV30 | AWTTVADTQY
TRBJ2-5 | TRBD1 | TRBV11-2 | ASSLVEQGVGGTQY
TRBJ1-1 | . | TRBV30 | AWTNGMNTEAF
TRBJ2-7 | . | TRBV5-1 | ASNPDAEVRYEQY
TRBJ2-7 | . | TRBV11-2 | ASSSWQGAYEQY
TRBJ2-3 | . | TRBV5-1 | ASTLSTTDTQY
TRBJ1-3 | . | TRBV4-3 | ASSQDLQGFGNTIY
TRBJ1-2 | TRBD1 | TRBV6-5 | ASSLRQGAAYGYT
TRBJ1-5 | . | TRBV6-5 | ASSYSRDQPQH
TRBJ1-2 | TRBD1 | TRBV15 | ATSRAKGAGYT
TRBJ1-2 | . | TRBV5-1 | ASRGAITGFYGYT
TRBJ1-4 | . | TRBV7-9 | ASSRQRDNEKLF
TRBJ2-7 | TRBD2 | TRBV30 | AWSGTSGYEQY
TRBJ2-1 | TRBD2 | TRBV7-8 | ASSSTRTSPVNEQF
TRBJ1-5 | TRBD1 | TRBV29-1 | SAQVGQGRSQPQH
TRBJ1-1 | TRBD1 | TRBV9 | ASSAEGQGRTAGMDTEAF
TRBJ1-4 | TRBD1 | TRBV6-6 | ASSELTGVKKLF
TRBJ2-7 | TRBD1 | TRBV6-6 | ASSLGQGAAEQY
TRBJ1-6 | TRBD1 | TRBV3-1/TRBV3-2 | ASSERDRANSPLH
TRBJ2-3 | . | TRBV24-1 | ATSKQGRSTDTQY
TRBJ2-3 | TRBD1 | TRBV6-6 | ASNLGQGRTDTQY
TRBJ1-2 | . | TRBV2 | ASSELSGYGYT
TRBJ1-1 | TRBD1 | TRBV10-3 | ASINPGQLLMNTEAF
TRBJ1-5 | TRBD1 | TRBV28 | ASRRVGTGRIQPQH
TRBJ1-3 | TRBD1 | TRBV7-9 | ASSPRAGTGSGNTIY
TRBJ2-3 | . | TRBV7-2 | ASSLGAWDTDTQY
TRBJ1-5 | . | TRBV9 | ASSPRPVGAYQH
TRBJ1-2 | TRBD1 | TRBV4-2 | ASSRPGQQTDGYT
TRBJ1-2 | . | TRBV12-3/TRBV12-4 | ASALTTGLT
TRBJ2-7 | TRBD1 | TRBV28 | ASSLEGAVYEQY
TRBJ1-5 | . | TRBV28 | ASSLGGLGQPQH
TRBJ2-3 | . | TRBV6-5 | ATRRSGDADTQY
TRBJ2-1 | TRBD2 | TRBV7-3 | ASSPLGTSGGNEQF
TRBJ2-3 | . | TRBV18 | AIATGSTDTQY
TRBJ1-2 | . | TRBV7-9 | ASSLGDQRGYT
TRBJ2-5 | . | TRBV29-1 | SVEQIQETQY
TRBJ1-1 | TRBD1 | TRBV2 | ASSGGGDRNTEAF
TRBJ2-7 | . | TRBV7-9 | ASSLAEGSSYEQY
TRBJ2-2 | . | TRBV7-9 | ASSLRGIGGELF
TRBJ2-5 | TRBD2 | TRBV27 | ATPPEGTSGRGETQY
TRBJ2-3 | TRBD2 | TRBV3-1/TRBV3-2 | ASSQEGVLKDFLSTSGGTDTQY
TRBJ2-3 | TRBD2 | TRBV7-3 | ASRSDGGRDTDTQY
TRBJ2-1 | . | TRBV11-2 | ASSLKRDNEQF
TRBJ2-1 | TRBD1 | TRBV14 | ASSPDRGTGRSYNEQF